Each of the 25 T cell receptor beta chains below was sequenced from the same sample in a study of regulatory and conventional T cells in RAG deficiency. TCRdb keeps only in-frame clones here, not all; method: immunoSEQ multiplex PCR. Of some 19,000 clones detected, approximately 90% appear once; the ten largest clones hold 1.4%. Regulatory T cells were sorted from blood as CD4+ CD25-high CD127-low cells. These same records also appear under a second study, on regulatory T cells. From that second work: Primers: 52 TRBV forward and 13 TRBJ reverse.

The specimen sequenced was Tregs sorted from blood. The receptors shown here come from a human donor in good health.

This clone has a handful of counts. This rearrangement joins TRBV19 to TRBJ1-5; D gene uncertain. This CDR3 has 12 residues. Germline CDR1 LNHDA, CDR2 SQIVND (reference sequence). Trimming took 3 bases from V and 6 from J, leaving 6 bases between them. The CDR3 DNA is TGTGCCAGTAGTATCGGATTTCAGCCCCAGCATTTT. Its translation: CASSIGFQPQHF.

V gene TRBV6-1 combines with J gene TRBJ2-7; 7 bases line up with TRBD2. After removal of 7 bases from V and 2 bases from J, the junction contained 5 bases not matched to a gene. Looked up from germline, CDR1 is MNHNS and CDR2 is SASEGT. The CDR3 extends over 13 amino acids. CDR3 DNA: TGTGCCAGCAATCCTAGCGGCACCTACGAGCAGTACTTC. Residues: CASNPSGTYEQYF.

The rearrangement links TRBV6-1 to TRBJ1-3, with D uncertain. The V gene's germline CDR1 is MNHNS and CDR2 SASEGT. CDR3 length: 17 amino acids. Trimming removed 4 bases from V and 3 bases from J, with 19 bases in between. The CDR3 region is CASSARIAGTLGNTIYF. In DNA, the CDR3 is TGTGCCAGCAGTGCTAGGATAGCCGGTACCCTTGGAAACACCATATATTTT.

The CDR3 sequence is CATKGTGGYEQYF. In nucleotides, the CDR3 is TGTGCCACCAAGGGGACAGGGGGCTACGAGCAGTACTTC. This chain uses TRBV6-1 with TRBJ2-7; TRBD1 matches 11 bases. The CDR3 contains 13 residues. Unmatched junction bases numbered 5, after V lost 10 bases and J lost 3 bases. Germline V gene data show CDR1 as MNHNS and CDR2 as SASEGT.

This chain links TRBV7-9 with TRBJ2-5; 7 bases match TRBD1. Germline values: CDR1 SEHNR, CDR2 FQNEAQ (reference sequence). The ends lost 5 bases at V and 7 bases at J; junction bases unmatched: 13. This CDR3 is built from 15 residues. CDR3 bases: TGTGCCAGCAGCAAAATAAGGACAGGCTGGGGGACCCAGTACTTC. This codes for CASSKIRTGWGTQYF.

V usage is TRBV6-1 and J usage is TRBJ2-1; TRBD2 matches 9 bases. With V trimmed by 7 bases and J by 4 bases, 5 bases remained unmatched. Germline lookup yields CDR1 MNHNS and CDR2 SASEGT. The CDR3 is made up of 14 amino acids. The DNA of the CDR3 is TGTGCCAGCACCGCTAGCGGGAAGTACAATGAGCAGTTCTTC. This gives the protein CASTASGKYNEQFF.

The chain carries TRBV6-5 and TRBJ1-1, with TRBD1 matching 10 bases. The junction had 7 bases not matched to a gene; V was cut back by 6 bases and J by 12 bases. This CDR3 region has 12 residues. Germline values: CDR1 MNHEY, CDR2 SVGAGI. The CDR3 nucleotides read TGTGCCAGCAGGGAAGGACAGGGGGGAACTTTCTTT. Translating it yields CASREGQGGTFF.

The chain couples TRBV6-6 to TRBJ2-7; D call uncertain. Trimming shortened V by 2 bases and J by 3 bases, and 11 bases separated the two germline ends. Germline V CDR1 and CDR2: MNHNY, SVGAGI (reference sequence). This CDR3 is built from 14 residues. CDR3 DNA sequence: TGTGCCAGCAGTTACCGGTCAGCTGGCTACGAGCAGTACTTC. Protein product: CASSYRSAGYEQYF.

The chain joins TRBV19 to TRBJ2-7; 7 nucleotides match TRBD1. Germline V lookup: CDR1 LNHDA, CDR2 SQIVND (reference sequence). The CDR3 totals 14 residues. V lost 5 bases, J lost 7 bases, and 11 bases stayed unmatched. CDR3: CASSVTGTAIEQYF. In nucleotides, the CDR3 is TGTGCCAGTAGTGTAACCGGGACAGCGATTGAGCAGTACTTC. The complete variable domain, with remaining parts taken from reference TRBV19 and TRBJ2-7, reads DGGITQSPKYLFRKEGQNVTLSCEQNLNHDAMYWYRQDPGQGLRLIYYSQIVNDFQKGDIAEGYSVSREKKESFPLTVTSAQKNPTAFYLCASSVTGTAIEQYFGPGTRLTVT.

This chain links TRBV6-5 with TRBJ2-1; TRBD1 agrees at 8 bases. The germline V gene encodes CDR1 MNHEY and CDR2 SVGAGI. This CDR3 has 12 amino acids. V lost 6 bases, J lost 14 bases, and 9 bases stayed unmatched. The DNA for the CDR3 is TGTGCCAGCAGGTTGGACAGGGATAATGAGTTCTTC. This encodes CASRLDRDNEFF.

V is TRBV27 and J is TRBJ1-4, with D uncertain. The CDR3 runs 16 residues. With 5 bases removed from V and 3 bases from J, the gap between germline ends came to 16 bases. Germline V gene sequence: CDR1 MNHEY, CDR2 SMNVEV (reference sequence). The CDR3 here is CASSTLRRASNEKLFF. The DNA for the CDR3 is TGTGCCAGCAGTACCCTCCGGAGGGCCTCTAATGAAAAACTGTTTTTT.

The V call is TRBV7-3, the J call TRBJ1-1, with 7 bases identical to TRBD1. With V trimmed by 5 bases and J by 3 bases, 12 bases remained unmatched. Germline CDR1 reads SGHTA; CDR2 reads FQGTGA. The CDR3 sequence is 16 residues long. CDR3 loop: CASSTLGGARYTEAFF. The CDR3 DNA is TGTGCCAGCAGCACCTTAGGGGGCGCCCGGTACACTGAAGCTTTCTTT.

This clone appeared a few times. This rearrangement joins TRBV27 to TRBJ2-4, with D tentatively TRBD2 (6 bases). Germline CDR1 is MNHEY and CDR2 is SMNVEV (reference sequence). V gave up 3 bases and J gave up 0 bases, with 9 bases separating them. CDR3 size: 15 residues. CDR3 bases: TGTGCCAGCAGTTTTGGGGGGATAGCCAAAAACATTCAGTACTTC. Its protein product is CASSFGGIAKNIQYF.

The J gene is TRBJ2-5, the V gene TRBV11-2; 8 nucleotides agree with TRBD1. V dropped 4 bases and J dropped 1; count of bases not matched to a gene: 2. CDR3 size: 14 residues. Germline V lookup: CDR1 SGHAT, CDR2 FQNNGV. CDR3 loop: CASSSRGPQETQYF. The CDR3 DNA follows: TGTGCCAGCAGCTCCAGGGGGCCCCAAGAGACCCAGTACTTC.

The chain has TRBV9 and TRBJ2-2; D not resolved. The germline gives CDR1 SGDLS, CDR2 YYNGEE. V was pared by 0 bases and J by 4 bases, with 13 bases between. The CDR3 sequence is 16 residues long. CDR3 in amino acids: CASSVDGRLGTGELFF. The CDR3 bases are TGTGCCAGCAGCGTAGATGGGCGGTTGGGCACCGGGGAGCTGTTTTTT.

The chain combines TRBV5-4 with TRBJ2-1; 11 bases line up with TRBD2. The CDR3 is 14 amino acids. CDR1 SGHNT and CDR2 YYREEE come from the germline V gene (reference sequence). Germline trimming cut 5 bases from V and 9 bases from J; bases unmatched to any gene: 7. CDR3 sequence: CASRTSGSSSEQFF. CDR3 DNA sequence: TGTGCCAGCAGAACTAGCGGGAGCAGTAGTGAGCAGTTCTTC.

This clone was counted a single time. The chain carries TRBV30 and TRBJ2-1, with TRBD2 matching over 9 bases. Trimming cost V 5 bases and J 9 bases; bases outside gene matches: 14. The length of the CDR3 is 15 residues. CDR1 is GTSNPN, CDR2 SVGIG, per germline (reference sequence). This chain's CDR3 is CAWARKGRGGVEQFF. The CDR3 DNA is TGTGCCTGGGCTAGGAAGGGGCGGGGGGGCGTTGAGCAGTTCTTC.

The V and J genes are TRBV7-8 and TRBJ2-5, with D perhaps matching TRBD2 (6 bases). CDR1 is SGHVS, CDR2 FQNEAQ, per germline. Deletions cut 1 base from V and 0 bases from J, with 15 bases between. This CDR3 has 17 residues. CDR3 sequence (DNA): TGTGCCAGCAGCTTAGGCGGGATGCAGGCGTACCAAGAGACCCAGTACTTC. This gives the protein CASSLGGMQAYQETQYF. Based on the CDR3 plus reference TRBV7-8 and TRBJ2-5, the full variable domain is GAGVSQSPRYKVAKRGQDVALRCDPISGHVSLFWYQQALGQGPEFLTYFQNEAQLDKSGLPSDRFFAERPEGSVSTLKIQRTQQEDSAVYLCASSLGGMQAYQETQYFGPGTRLLVL.

V and J are TRBV7-8 and TRBJ1-4; D gene uncertain. V was cut by 5 bases and J by 4 bases, with 14 bases left in between. This CDR3 contains 15 residues. Germline values: CDR1 SGHVS, CDR2 FQNEAQ. The CDR3 DNA reads as TGTGCCAGCAGCCAATGGCGCAGAAATAATGAAAAACTGTTTTTT. Its translation is CASSQWRRNNEKLFF. The full variable domain, completed using reference TRBV7-8 and TRBJ1-4, is GAGVSQSPRYKVAKRGQDVALRCDPISGHVSLFWYQQALGQGPEFLTYFQNEAQLDKSGLPSDRFFAERPEGSVSTLKIQRTQQEDSAVYLCASSQWRRNNEKLFFGSGTQLSVL.

The chain has TRBV28 and TRBJ2-7; a possible D gene is TRBD1 (6 bases). Germline assignment: CDR1 MDHEN and CDR2 SYDVKM. This CDR3 has 14 residues. V lost 3 bases and J lost 10, with 19 bases in between. This chain's CDR3 is CASSFGQRKARQYF. As DNA, the CDR3 is TGTGCCAGCAGTTTTGGACAGCGCAAAGCTCGACAGTACTTC.

The CDR3 here is CASSLARLLDTQYF. The CDR3 bases are TGCGCCAGCAGCTTGGCCCGGCTTTTAGATACGCAGTATTTT. This sequence joins TRBV5-1 and TRBJ2-3, with D unclear. The ends were cut back, 0 bases at V and 5 bases at J, with 10 bases in the middle. CDR3 length equals 14 residues. The germline CDR1 and CDR2 sequences are SGHRS and YFSETQ.

The J gene is TRBJ1-4, the V gene TRBV2; D is perhaps TRBD1 (5 bases). Germline CDR1 SNHLY, CDR2 FYNNEI. Trimming cost V 6 bases and J 13 bases, with 27 bases left between them. There are 16 residues in the CDR3. The CDR3 nucleotides read TGTGCCAGCAGATCCATCGCGGGGACTGCCGATCTAAGACTGTTTTTT. This sequence encodes CASRSIAGTADLRLFF.

This clone was counted once. Other DNA sequences in this sample translate to the same CDR3. The chain couples TRBV4-1 to TRBJ2-2; 12 bases align to TRBD2. The germline gives CDR1 MGHRA, CDR2 YSYEKL. The ends lost 1 base at V and 3 bases at J; junction bases unmatched: 12. The CDR3 runs 20 residues. Here the CDR3 reads CASSQAGGLAGGRDTGELFF. DNA for the CDR3: TGCGCCAGCAGCCAAGCCGGGGGACTAGCGGGCGGGAGGGACACCGGGGAGCTGTTTTTT.

The chain joins TRBV6-5 to TRBJ1-2; the D is unclear. CDR3 length equals 14 residues. Germline CDR1 and CDR2: MNHEY and SVGAGI. The ends were cut back, 0 bases at V and 0 bases at J, with 5 bases in the middle. CDR3 coding DNA: TGTGCCAGCAGTTACTCCCGCGCTAACTATGGCTACACCTTC. Amino acids: CASSYSRANYGYTF.

This CDR3 reads CAWSVPPLEVAFF. The CDR3 coding sequence is TGTGCCTGGAGTGTACCACCCTTAGAAGTGGCTTTCTTT. This chain connects TRBV30 to TRBJ1-1; D unclear. Germline CDR1 GTSNPN, CDR2 SVGIG (reference sequence). V shed 0 bases and J shed 11 bases, with 16 bases lying between them. The CDR3 spans 13 residues. The variable domain in full, with the rest retrieved from reference TRBV30 and TRBJ1-1, is SQTIHQWPATLVQPVGSPLSLECTVEGTSNPNLYWYRQAAGRGLQLLFYSVGIGQISSEVPQNLSASRPQDRQFILSSKKLLLSDSGFYLCAWSVPPLEVAFFGQGTRLTVV.